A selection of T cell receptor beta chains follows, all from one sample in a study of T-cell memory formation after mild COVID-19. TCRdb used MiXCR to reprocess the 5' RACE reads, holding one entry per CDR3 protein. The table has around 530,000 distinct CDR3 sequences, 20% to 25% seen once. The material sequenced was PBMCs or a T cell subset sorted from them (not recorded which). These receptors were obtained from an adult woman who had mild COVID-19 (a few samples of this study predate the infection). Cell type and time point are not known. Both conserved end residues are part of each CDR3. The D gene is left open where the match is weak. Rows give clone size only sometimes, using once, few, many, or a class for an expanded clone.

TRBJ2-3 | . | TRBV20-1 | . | CSAISDLTDTQYF | TGCAGTGCTATATCGGACCTCACAGATACGCAGTATTTT
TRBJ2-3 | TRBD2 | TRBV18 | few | CASCVTGGNTDTQYF | TGTGCCAGCTGTGTGACGGGAGGTAATACAGATACGCAGTATTTT
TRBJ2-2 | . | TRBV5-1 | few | CASSFGYSNTGELFF | TGCGCCAGCAGCTTCGGTTATTCGAACACCGGGGAGCTGTTTTTT
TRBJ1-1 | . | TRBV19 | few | CASSPNRDAGSDTEAFF | TGTGCCAGTAGTCCAAACAGGGATGCGGGGTCGGACACTGAAGCTTTCTTT
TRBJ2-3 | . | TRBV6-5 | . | CASSYSTSWGSTDTQYF | TGTGCCAGCAGTTACTCGACGTCATGGGGAAGTACAGATACGCAGTATTTT
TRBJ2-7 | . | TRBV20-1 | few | CSARETGTFSYEQYF | TGCAGTGCTAGAGAGACCGGGACTTTCTCCTACGAGCAGTACTTC
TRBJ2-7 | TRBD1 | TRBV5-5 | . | CASSSIQGTRDEQYF | TGTGCCAGCAGCAGTATACAGGGGACGCGGGACGAGCAGTACTTC
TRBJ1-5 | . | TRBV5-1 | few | CASSSHRDQPQHF | TGCGCCAGCAGCAGTCATCGAGATCAGCCCCAGCATTTT
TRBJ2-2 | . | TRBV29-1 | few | CSVEVGSSNTGELFF | TGCAGCGTTGAAGTTGGGTCCTCGAACACCGGGGAGCTGTTTTTT
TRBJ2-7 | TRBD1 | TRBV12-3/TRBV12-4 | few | CASSLGPRTGGYEQYF | TGTGCCAGCAGTTTAGGCCCAAGGACAGGGGGCTACGAGCAGTACTTC
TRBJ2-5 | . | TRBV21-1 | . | CASSLRTGPCLGRETQYF | TGTGCCAGCAGCCTCCGGACAGGCCCTTGTCTCGGTCGGGAGACCCAGTACTTC
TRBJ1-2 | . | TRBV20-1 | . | CSARTKRDYGYTF | TGCAGTGCCCGGACTAAGAGGGACTATGGCTACACCTTC
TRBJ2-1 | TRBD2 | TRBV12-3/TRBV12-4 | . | CASRPSGRNEQFF | TGTGCCAGCAGGCCTAGCGGGAGGAATGAGCAGTTCTTC
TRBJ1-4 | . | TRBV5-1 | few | CASSLGGRQDEKLFF | TGCGCCAGCAGCTTGGGCGGCAGGCAGGATGAAAAACTGTTTTTT
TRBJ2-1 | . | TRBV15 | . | CATSRTSRVGANEQFF | TGTGCCACCAGCAGAACGAGCAGGGTAGGGGCCAATGAGCAGTTCTTC
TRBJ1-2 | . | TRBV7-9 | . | CASSLPESRGGYTF | TGTGCCAGCAGCTTACCCGAGAGTCGCGGTGGCTACACCTTC
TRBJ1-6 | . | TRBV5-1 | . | CASSLEGRDSPLHF | TGCGCCAGCAGCTTGGAGGGACGGGATTCACCCCTCCACTTT
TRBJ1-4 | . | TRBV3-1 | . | CASSPGFGGTNEKLFF | TGTGCCAGCAGCCCTGGATTCGGTGGCACTAATGAAAAACTGTTTTTT
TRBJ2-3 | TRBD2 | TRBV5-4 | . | CASSLGGAGGDTQYF | TGTGCCAGCAGCTTGGGGGGAGCGGGGGGAGATACGCAGTATTTT